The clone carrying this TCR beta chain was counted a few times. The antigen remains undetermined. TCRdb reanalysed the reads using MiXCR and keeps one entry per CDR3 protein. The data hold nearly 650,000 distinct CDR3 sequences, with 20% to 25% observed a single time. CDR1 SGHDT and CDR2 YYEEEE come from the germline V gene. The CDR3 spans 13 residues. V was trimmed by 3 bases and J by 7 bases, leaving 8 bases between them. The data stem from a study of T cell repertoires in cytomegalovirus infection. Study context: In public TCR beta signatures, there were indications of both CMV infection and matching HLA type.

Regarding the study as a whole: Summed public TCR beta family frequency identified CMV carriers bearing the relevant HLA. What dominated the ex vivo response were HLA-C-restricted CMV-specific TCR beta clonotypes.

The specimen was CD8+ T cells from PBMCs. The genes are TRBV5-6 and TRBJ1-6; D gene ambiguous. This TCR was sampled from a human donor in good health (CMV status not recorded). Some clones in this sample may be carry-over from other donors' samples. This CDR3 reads CASSSAPNSPLHF. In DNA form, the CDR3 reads TGTGCCAGCAGCTCCGCCCCCAATTCACCCCTCCACTTT.